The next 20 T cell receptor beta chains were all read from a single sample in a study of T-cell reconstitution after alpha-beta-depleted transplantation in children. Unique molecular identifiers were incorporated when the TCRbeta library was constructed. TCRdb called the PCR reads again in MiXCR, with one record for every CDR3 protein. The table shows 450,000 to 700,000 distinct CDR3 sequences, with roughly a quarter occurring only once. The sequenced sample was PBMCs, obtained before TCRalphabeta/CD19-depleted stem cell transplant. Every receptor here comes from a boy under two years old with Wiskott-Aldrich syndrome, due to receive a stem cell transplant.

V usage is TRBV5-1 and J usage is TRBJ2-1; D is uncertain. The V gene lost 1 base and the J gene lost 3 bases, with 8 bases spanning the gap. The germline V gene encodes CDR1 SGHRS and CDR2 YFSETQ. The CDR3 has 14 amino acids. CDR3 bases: TGCGCCAGCAGCTTGTCTAGTTTCTACAATGAGCAGTTCTTC. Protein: CASSLSSFYNEQFF. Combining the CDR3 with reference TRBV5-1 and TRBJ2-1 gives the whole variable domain KAGVTQTPRYLIKTRGQQVTLSCSPISGHRSVSWYQQTPGQGLQFLFEYFSETQRNKGNFPGRFSGRQFSNSRSEMNVSTLELGDSALYLCASSLSSFYNEQFFGPGTRLTVL.

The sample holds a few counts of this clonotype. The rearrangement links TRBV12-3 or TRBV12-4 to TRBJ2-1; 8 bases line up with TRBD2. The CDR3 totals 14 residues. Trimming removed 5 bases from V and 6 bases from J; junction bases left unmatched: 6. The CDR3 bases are TGTGCCAGCAGTACCGGGACTAGGGCCAATGAGCAGTTCTTC. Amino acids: CASSTGTRANEQFF.

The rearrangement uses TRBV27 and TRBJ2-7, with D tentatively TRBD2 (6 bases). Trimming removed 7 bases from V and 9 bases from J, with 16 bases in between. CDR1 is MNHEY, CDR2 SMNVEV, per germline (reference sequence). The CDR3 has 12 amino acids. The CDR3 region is CASMGLSGAQYF. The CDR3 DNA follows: TGTGCCAGCATGGGGCTTAGCGGTGCGCAGTACTTC.

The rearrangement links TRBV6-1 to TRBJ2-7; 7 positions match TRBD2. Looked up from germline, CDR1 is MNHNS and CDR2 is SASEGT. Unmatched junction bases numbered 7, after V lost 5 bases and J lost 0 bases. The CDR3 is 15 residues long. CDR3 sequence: CASSPHERDSYEQYF. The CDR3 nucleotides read TGTGCCAGCAGTCCTCACGAGCGGGACTCCTACGAGCAGTACTTC.

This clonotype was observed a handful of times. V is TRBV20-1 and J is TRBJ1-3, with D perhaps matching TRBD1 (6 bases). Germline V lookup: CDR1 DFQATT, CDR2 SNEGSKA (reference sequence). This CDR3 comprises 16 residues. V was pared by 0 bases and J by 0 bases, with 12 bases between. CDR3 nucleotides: TGCAGTGCTAGAGATCCGGACAGCTTCTCTGGAAACACCATATATTTT. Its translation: CSARDPDSFSGNTIYF.

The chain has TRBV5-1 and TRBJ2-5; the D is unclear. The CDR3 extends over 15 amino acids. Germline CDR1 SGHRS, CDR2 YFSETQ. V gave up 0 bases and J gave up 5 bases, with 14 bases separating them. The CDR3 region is CASSLASLVGETQYF. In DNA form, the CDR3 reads TGCGCCAGCAGCTTGGCCTCGTTAGTTGGGGAGACCCAGTACTTC.

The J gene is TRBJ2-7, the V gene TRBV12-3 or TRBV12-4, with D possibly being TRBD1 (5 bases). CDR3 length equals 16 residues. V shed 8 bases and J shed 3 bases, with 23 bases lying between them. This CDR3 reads CASLSGIQRTLYEQYF. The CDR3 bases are TGTGCCAGCTTATCAGGGATTCAACGAACCCTCTACGAGCAGTACTTC.

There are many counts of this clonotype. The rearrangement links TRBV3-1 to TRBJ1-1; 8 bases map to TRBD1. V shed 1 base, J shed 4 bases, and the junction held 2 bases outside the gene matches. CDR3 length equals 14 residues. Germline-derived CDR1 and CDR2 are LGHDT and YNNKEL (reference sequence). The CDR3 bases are TGTGCCAGCAGCCAAGGAACAGGGGGCACTGAAGCTTTCTTT. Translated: CASSQGTGGTEAFF.

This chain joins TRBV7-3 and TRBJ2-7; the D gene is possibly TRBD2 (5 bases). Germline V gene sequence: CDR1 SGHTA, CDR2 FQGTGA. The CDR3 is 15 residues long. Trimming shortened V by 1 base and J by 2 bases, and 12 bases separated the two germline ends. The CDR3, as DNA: TGTGCCAGCAGCTTAATGGGAGCCCGACCCTACGAGCAGTACTTC. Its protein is CASSLMGARPYEQYF.

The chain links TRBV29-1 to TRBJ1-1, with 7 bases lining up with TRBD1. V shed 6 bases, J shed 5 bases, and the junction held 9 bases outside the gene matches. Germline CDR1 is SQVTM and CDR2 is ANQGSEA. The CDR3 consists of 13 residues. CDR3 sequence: CSVRGGAGTEAFF. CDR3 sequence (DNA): TGCAGCGTCCGAGGGGGCGCGGGGACTGAAGCTTTCTTT.

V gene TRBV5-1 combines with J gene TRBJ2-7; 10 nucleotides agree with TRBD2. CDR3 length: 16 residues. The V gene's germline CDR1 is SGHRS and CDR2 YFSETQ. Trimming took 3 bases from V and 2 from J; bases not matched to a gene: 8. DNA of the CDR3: TGCGCCAGCAGCTCCGACTTCCTAGCGGGGGCCTACGAGCAGTACTTC. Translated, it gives CASSSDFLAGAYEQYF.

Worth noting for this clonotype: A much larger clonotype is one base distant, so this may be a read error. The CDR3 DNA reads as TGCGCCAGCAGCGAGGGCGGGAGCTCCTCCAATGAGCAGTTCTTC. Its translation: CASSEGGSSSNEQFF. V gene TRBV5-1 combines with J gene TRBJ2-1; the match to TRBD2 covers 7 bases. The CDR3 is 15 amino acids. In germline, CDR1 is SGHRS, CDR2 YFSETQ.

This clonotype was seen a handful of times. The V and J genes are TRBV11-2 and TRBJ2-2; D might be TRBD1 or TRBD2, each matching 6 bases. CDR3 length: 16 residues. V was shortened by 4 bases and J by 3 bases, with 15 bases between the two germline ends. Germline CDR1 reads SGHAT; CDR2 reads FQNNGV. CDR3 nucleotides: TGTGCCAGCAGCTCCGGATCGGGGGCTCACACCGGGGAGCTGTTTTTT. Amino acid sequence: CASSSGSGAHTGELFF.

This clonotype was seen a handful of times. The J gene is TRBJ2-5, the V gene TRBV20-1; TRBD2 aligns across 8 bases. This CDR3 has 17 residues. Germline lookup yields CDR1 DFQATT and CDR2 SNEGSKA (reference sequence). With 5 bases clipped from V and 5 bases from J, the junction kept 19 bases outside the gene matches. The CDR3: CSALWWSSGPWRETQYF. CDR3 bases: TGCAGTGCTCTATGGTGGTCTAGCGGGCCCTGGAGGGAGACCCAGTACTTC.

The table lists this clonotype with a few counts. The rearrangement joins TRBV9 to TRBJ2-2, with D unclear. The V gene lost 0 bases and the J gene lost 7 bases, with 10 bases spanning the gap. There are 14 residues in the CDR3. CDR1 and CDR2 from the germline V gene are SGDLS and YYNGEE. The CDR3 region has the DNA TGTGCCAGCAGCGTAGTAGCTGGCGGCGGGGAGCTGTTTTTT. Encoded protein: CASSVVAGGGELFF.

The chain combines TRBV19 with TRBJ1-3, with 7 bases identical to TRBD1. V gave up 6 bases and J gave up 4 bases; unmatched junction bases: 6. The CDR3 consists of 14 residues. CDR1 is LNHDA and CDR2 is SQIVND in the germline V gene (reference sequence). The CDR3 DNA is TGTGCCAGTAGCACAGGGGTTCGCGGAAACACCATATATTTT. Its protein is CASSTGVRGNTIYF.

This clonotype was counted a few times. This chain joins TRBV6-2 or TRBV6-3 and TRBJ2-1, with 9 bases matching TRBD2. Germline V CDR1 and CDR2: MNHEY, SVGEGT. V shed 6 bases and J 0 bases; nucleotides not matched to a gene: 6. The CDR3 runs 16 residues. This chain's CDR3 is CASRLAGGVSYNEQFF. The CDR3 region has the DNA TGTGCCAGCAGACTAGCGGGTGGAGTCTCCTACAATGAGCAGTTCTTC.

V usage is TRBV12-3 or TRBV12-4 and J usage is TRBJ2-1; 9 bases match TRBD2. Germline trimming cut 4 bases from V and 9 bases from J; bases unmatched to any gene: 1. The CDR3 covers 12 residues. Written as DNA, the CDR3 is TGTGCCAGCAGTTCGGGACTAGCTGAGCAGTTCTTC. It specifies CASSSGLAEQFF.

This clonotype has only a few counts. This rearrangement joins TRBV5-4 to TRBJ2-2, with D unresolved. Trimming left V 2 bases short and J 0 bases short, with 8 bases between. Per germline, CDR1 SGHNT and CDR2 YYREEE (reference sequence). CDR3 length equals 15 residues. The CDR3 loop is CASSLRAANTGELFF. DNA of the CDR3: TGTGCCAGCAGCTTACGAGCAGCGAACACCGGGGAGCTGTTTTTT.

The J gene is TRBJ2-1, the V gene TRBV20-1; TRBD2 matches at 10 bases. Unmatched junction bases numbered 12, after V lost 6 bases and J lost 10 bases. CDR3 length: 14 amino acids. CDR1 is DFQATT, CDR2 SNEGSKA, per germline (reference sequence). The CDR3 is CSAKLAGTFREQFF. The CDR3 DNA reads TGCAGTGCCAAACTAGCGGGAACGTTCAGAGAGCAGTTCTTC.